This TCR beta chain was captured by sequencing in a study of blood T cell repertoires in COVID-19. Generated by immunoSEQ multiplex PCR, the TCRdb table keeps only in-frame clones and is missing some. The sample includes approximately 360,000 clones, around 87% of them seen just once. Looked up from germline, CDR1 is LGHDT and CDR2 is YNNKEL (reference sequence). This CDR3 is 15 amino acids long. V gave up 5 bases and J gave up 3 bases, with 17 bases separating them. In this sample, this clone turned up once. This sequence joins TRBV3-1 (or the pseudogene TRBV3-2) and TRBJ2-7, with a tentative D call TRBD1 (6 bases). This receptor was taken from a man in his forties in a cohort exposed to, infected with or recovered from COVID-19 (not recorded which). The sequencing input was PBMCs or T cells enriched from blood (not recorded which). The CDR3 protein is CASSNSGTKGYEQYF. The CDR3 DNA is TGTGCCAGCAGCAACTCCGGGACAAAGGGCTACGAGCAGTACTTC.